The text below deals with one TCR beta chain. What antigen it recognizes has not been identified. There are no base qualities to consult, and no much larger clone falls within one base. This specimen belongs to a study of cytomegalovirus exposure and HLA in healthy donors (dated by TCRdb to about 2017). Turning to the overall study: In an earlier analysis of around 540 of the donors, approximately 300 Gb of sequence data and just under 120 million unique TCR beta sequences from 180 million or so T cells were reported. In a later analysis, previously published TCR beta repertoires from several hundred donors were re-analyzed and high-resolution HLA genotyping was added so that TCR occurrence patterns could be studied. An earlier analysis of 587 of the donors used high-throughput TCR beta sequencing to judge whether each TCR beta V gene segment behaved as functional or pseudogenic. The number of typed donors differed by locus: about 620-630 for A, B, C, DRB1 and DQB1; 522 for DQA1; roughly 600 for DPA1; and about 470 for DPB1. HLA typing included class I and class II loci at four-digit resolution. Among the roughly 400 genotyped donors, 75% to 90% belonged to the genetic ancestry cluster associated with self-reported Caucasian donors. Rather than using new phenotypic data, the later analysis identified candidate immune exposures from TCR beta sequences and from how often those sequences occurred across donors. The T cell repertoires of some 670 subjects were profiled by immunosequencing and related to cytomegalovirus serostatus. Donor age, sex, ethnicity and CMV serostatus were compiled together with the repertoire data. Along with the approximately 650-subject first cohort, a separate validation cohort of 120 different subjects was used. A handful of DR-DQ haplotypes were handled as single units for association and clustering because linkage in the cohort was strong. Every repertoire in the discovery cohort had been generated on one and the same sequencing platform. To predict cytomegalovirus infection status, the study combined high-throughput TCR immunosequencing, statistical association of individual TCRs with disease status, and machine learning. About 330 gigabases of sequencing data and 91 million or so unique TCR sequences made up an early release that covered under 750 HLA-typed donors. In a later genetic analysis, genome-wide SNP genotypes for 398 of the 666 donors were used, and that subset was treated as a discovery cohort. On average, approximately 250,000 unique TCR beta nucleotide sequences were sequenced per donor among 350 to 400 genotyped donors of the cohort, with approximately 18% of those sequences being non-productive. The aim of the study was to test whether cataloging public T cell receptors could identify signatures of past pathogen exposure.

The library was prepared using the immunoSEQ multiplex PCR assay. For the multiplex PCR, a mixture combining 60 forward primers for TCR Vbeta segments and 13 reverse primers for TCR Jbeta segments was used. The CDR3 region of rearranged TCR beta genes was amplified from genomic DNA with a multiplex PCR assay. Amplified TCR beta libraries were sequenced as 87-base-pair reads on the Illumina HiSeq System. Per the authors' processing: A later analysis tallied around 87 million unique TCR beta chains across the approximately 670 repertoires, and about 10 million of those chains were shared by two or more donors. Raw reads were error-corrected and collapsed into unique sequences with a nearest-neighbor algorithm that merged closely related sequences to remove PCR and sequencing errors. Alignment of CDR3 sequences to IMGT reference sequences was used to assign V, D and J gene segments. For a sequence to be retained, at least a six-nucleotide match to both a V gene segment and a J gene segment was required. Rearrangements were called productive when the CDR3 lacked stop codons and stayed in frame with V and J; all others were non-productive. Following IMGT convention, CDR3 was defined as the stretch from the second conserved V-encoded cysteine to the conserved J-encoded phenylalanine. The earlier analysis of about 500 of the donors excluded sequences that lacked an unambiguous match to a single V gene segment. In an earlier analysis of around 590 of the donors, a V segment was called functional when productive rearrangements were above 56.7%, and segregating when the standard deviation between donors exceeded 5%. A statistical classification framework was built for diagnosing cytomegalovirus status from the catalog of TCR beta chain sequences. V and J gene assignment, in a later analysis, came from comparing TCR nucleotide sequences with IMGT/GENE-DB human TR gene sequences. In a later analysis, CDR3 sequences and most-parsimonious VDJ recombination scenarios were assigned using the TCRdist pipeline. In a later analysis, each TCR beta chain was defined by its CDR3 amino acid sequence together with its V-gene family, and reads without a unique V-gene family were excluded. A later analysis removed 592 highly shared, low-generation-probability nucleotide sequences to deal with suspected cross-contamination and a sequencing artifact. In a later analysis, a clonal expansion index was calculated for each public chain from normalized within-repertoire ranks of inferred template counts. In a later analysis, generation probabilities were computed using a VDJ recombination model fitted to out-of-frame rearrangements, and the results were checked against IGoR. In a later analysis, TCR-TCR, TCR-HLA and TCR-CMV co-occurrence was scored with hypergeometric tests, and a repertoire-size bias correction was applied to TCR pairs. In a later analysis, false discovery rates were estimated by permuting HLA or CMV assignments 20 times. In a later analysis, co-occurring TCRs were grouped with DBSCAN, and TCRdist sequence similarity was added when clustering was performed within HLA-allele-positive subsets. For co-occurrence clustering, repertoires with fewer than 30,000 or more than 120,000 public chains were excluded, along with four or five repertoires with anomalous nucleotide sharing. TCRdb holds this immuneACCESS table with in-frame rearrangements only. Some clones are missing; in checked studies, unresolved V genes explain under half, and the rest has no known cause. V and J calls and clone size are copied from that table; D and trimming were computed from the DNA. The sample profile shows approximately 160,000 clones; about four fifths of them were found once. The biggest ten clones account for 6% to 7.5% of the sample.

The germline V gene encodes CDR1 SQVTM and CDR2 ANQGSEA. Ends trimmed: V by 3 bases, J by 1 base; bases unmatched to a gene: 3. The CDR3, cysteine through phenylalanine, is 14 amino acids long. Only the CDR3 part of the read is kept: 42 bases, read in frame from the first base. The cohort was made up of 650 to 700 healthy bone marrow donors. At the time of sampling, every cohort member was nominally healthy, though immune exposures that went unrecorded were likely present. The donor was CMV seropositive and was included in the group of some 290 seropositive cohort members. A peripheral blood sample was collected from each donor, and TCR beta sequencing was performed on peripheral blood mononuclear cells. Genomic DNA extraction from the blood cell samples was performed with the Qiagen DNeasy Blood Extraction Kit. What the study reported, not specific to this receptor: The only immune exposure information available for the cohort was CMV serostatus. According to a later analysis, most CMV-associated TCR beta chains appeared to be HLA-restricted, and the HLA associations seemed to be driven largely by CMV exposure. Cytomegalovirus status was reported to be diagnosed by the classifier with high specificity and sensitivity in both the original and validation cohorts. A later analysis reported that several top co-occurrence clusters appeared linked to parvovirus B19, influenza, CMV and Epstein-Barr virus. Most TCR sequences were seen in very few donors, while some public TCRs were found in many individuals. The presence/absence analyses assumed that sequencing depth was roughly uniform across donors, and that assumption may not be true. A cluster of highly shared sequence variants was judged likely to be a technical artifact of the sequencing pipeline. Because the 87-base-pair reads could not distinguish some IMGT-functional V segments, including TRBV6-2 and TRBV6-3, those segments were excluded. A few of the identified cytomegalovirus-associated TCR beta chains were confirmed in vitro to be specific for cytomegalovirus antigens. In a later analysis, HLA-associated TCR beta chains showed more clonal expansion and lower generation probabilities than non-associated chains that were equally common. According to a later analysis, TCR association rates differed among HLA loci, with DRB1 alleles showing the most associated TCRs and HLA-C alleles showing the fewest. The earlier analysis of some 560 of the donors excluded roughly 16 rarely observed V segments, including chromosome 9 orphons, because counts were too low. A later genetic analysis reported fewer N-insertions in productive TCRs among donors in an Asian-associated ancestry cluster than the roughly 620-donor mean. This cohort had only TCR beta chains sequenced, and the lack of alpha or paired-chain data limited which features could be detected. Because HLA typing was unavailable for some donors at each locus, only the typed subset was used in association tests. The authors suggested that the approach could potentially be generalized to other disease states and immunological phenotypes. When HLA alleles, especially DR and DQ, strongly co-occurred, TCR associations were difficult to assign to individual alleles. A further reported finding was that TCR beta sequences accurately predicted the HLA-A and HLA-B alleles for most subjects in the first cohort. An association between a missense DCLRE1C variant and V-gene and J-gene trimming of TCR beta chains was found in a later genetic analysis and replicated in an independent cohort. The study listed 150 to 200 TCR beta chains as associated with cytomegalovirus. A later analysis associated 15,000 to 20,000 TCR beta sequences with specific HLA alleles at a false discovery rate of 0.05. Linkage disequilibrium might explain the correlated functional status among segregating V segments, but an unknown experimental factor could not be excluded. In an earlier analysis of 450 to 750 of the donors, most TCR beta V segments appeared in productive rearrangements about 90% or about 30% of the time, broadly matching IMGT annotations.

The source is a man aged 25-45 years in good health and CMV-seropositive. Source material: PBMCs. The rearrangement combines TRBV29-1 with TRBJ2-3; 8 nucleotides in the junction match TRBD2. The CDR3 protein sequence reads: CSVERRGGTDTQYF. The nucleotides read TGCAGCGTTGAGAGGCGGGGGGGCACAGATACGCAGTATTTT.